The rows below give T cell receptor beta chains drawn from one sample of a study of cytomegalovirus exposure and HLA in healthy donors. Assay used: immunoSEQ multiplex PCR; TCRdb lists only in-frame clones, some missing. This sample has some 85,000 clones, with roughly 84% found just once. Material: PBMCs. All receptors derive from a woman in her fifties or sixties in good health and CMV-seronegative. The CDR3 runs from the conserved cysteine through the conserved F or W. A D gene is named only where the DNA matches it firmly. Only part of the rows carry a size: once, few, many, or a class if the clone is expanded.

length: 15
J: TRBJ1-1
D: TRBD1
size: NA
V: TRBV28
CDR3: CASSSRQGLNTEAFF
DNA: TGTGCCAGCAGTAGCCGACAGGGTCTGAACACTGAAGCTTTCTTT

length: 15
J: TRBJ2-5
D: NA
size: few
V: TRBV4-3
CDR3: CASSQDSGPGETQYF
DNA: TGCGCCAGCAGCCAAGATTCAGGCCCAGGGGAGACCCAGTACTTC

length: 13
J: TRBJ1-2
D: TRBD1
size: NA
V: TRBV29-1
CDR3: CSARDRGGSGYTF
DNA: TGCAGCGCGAGAGACAGGGGAGGAAGCGGCTACACCTTC

length: 15
J: TRBJ2-3
D: NA
size: NA
V: TRBV7-3
CDR3: CASSLPGAGTDTQYF
DNA: TGTGCCAGCAGCTTACCGGGAGCGGGCACAGATACGCAGTATTTT

length: 14
J: TRBJ2-4
D: NA
size: NA
V: TRBV5-4
CDR3: CASSFGISKNIQYF
DNA: TGTGCCAGCAGCTTCGGGATTTCCAAAAACATTCAGTACTTC

length: 15
J: TRBJ2-3
D: TRBD2
size: few
V: TRBV6-1
CDR3: CASTIAGGYTDTQYF
DNA: TGTGCCAGCACCATAGCGGGAGGATACACAGATACGCAGTATTTT

length: 15
J: TRBJ1-2
D: NA
size: NA
V: TRBV5-5
CDR3: CASSLPPQTDYGYTF
DNA: TGTGCCAGCAGCTTACCGCCACAGACAGACTATGGCTACACCTTC

length: 15
J: TRBJ1-1
D: NA
size: NA
V: TRBV5-1
CDR3: CASSLQGDTNTEAFF
DNA: TGCGCCAGCAGCTTACAGGGCGACACGAACACTGAAGCTTTCTTT

length: 14
J: TRBJ2-7
D: TRBD1
size: NA
V: TRBV18
CDR3: CASSPPTGAYEQYF
DNA: TGTGCCAGCTCACCTCCGACAGGGGCCTACGAGCAGTACTTC

length: 13
J: TRBJ1-1
D: NA
size: NA
V: TRBV19
CDR3: CATATRGNTEAFF
DNA: TGTGCCACCGCCACGCGGGGGAACACTGAAGCTTTCTTT

length: 15
J: TRBJ1-1
D: NA
size: NA
V: TRBV6-5
CDR3: CASSYSTGSNTEAFF
DNA: TGTGCCAGCAGTTACTCGACCGGGAGTAACACTGAAGCTTTCTTT

length: 13
J: TRBJ2-7
D: NA
size: NA
V: TRBV7-7
CDR3: CASSLNLAGEQYF
DNA: TGTGCTAGCAGCTTAAATCTAGCAGGCGAGCAGTACTTC

length: 15
J: TRBJ2-2
D: NA
size: few
V: TRBV15
CDR3: CATSNEGGKTGELFF
DNA: TGTGCCACCAGCAACGAAGGGGGAAAAACCGGGGAGCTGTTTTTT

length: 15
J: TRBJ2-7
D: NA
size: once
V: TRBV19
CDR3: CASSMVLHPSNEQYF
DNA: TGTGCCAGTAGTATGGTACTACACCCCTCCAACGAGCAGTACTTC

length: 17
J: TRBJ1-1
D: NA
size: few
V: TRBV4-1
CDR3: CASSQVGGQSMNTEAFF
DNA: TGCGCCAGCAGCCAAGTCGGTGGACAGAGCATGAACACTGAAGCTTTCTTT

length: 13
J: TRBJ1-2
D: NA
size: once
V: TRBV4-3
CDR3: CASSQGQGYGYTF
DNA: TGCGCCAGCAGCCAGGGGCAGGGGTATGGCTACACCTTC

length: 14
J: TRBJ1-2
D: TRBD1
size: once
V: TRBV9
CDR3: CASSGQTGTHGYTF
DNA: TGTGCCAGCAGCGGACAGACAGGGACCCATGGCTACACCTTC

length: 15
J: TRBJ1-6
D: NA
size: NA
V: TRBV5-6
CDR3: CASSYGGALNSPLHF
DNA: TGTGCCAGCAGCTATGGTGGGGCCCTTAATTCACCCCTCCACTTT

length: 14
J: TRBJ1-4
D: NA
size: once
V: TRBV9
CDR3: CASSVGRVNEKLFF
DNA: TGTGCCAGCAGCGTAGGCAGGGTGAATGAAAAACTGTTTTTT

length: 16
J: TRBJ1-5
D: NA
size: NA
V: TRBV28
CDR3: CASSLYARAGNQPQHF
DNA: TGTGCCAGCAGTTTATATGCCAGGGCCGGCAATCAGCCCCAGCATTTT

length: 19
J: TRBJ2-1
D: TRBD1
size: NA
V: TRBV4-1
CDR3: CTSSLYRTGYIDGYNEQFF
DNA: TGCACCAGCAGCCTCTACCGGACAGGGTATATTGATGGGTACAATGAGCAGTTCTTC

length: 14
J: TRBJ2-7
D: TRBD2
size: NA
V: TRBV18
CDR3: CASSQAGAAREQYF
DNA: TGTGCCAGCTCACAGGCGGGAGCGGCTCGGGAGCAGTACTTC

length: 16
J: TRBJ2-5
D: TRBD2
size: NA
V: TRBV19
CDR3: CASSALGRAAQETQYF
DNA: TGTGCCAGTAGTGCCTTAGGGAGGGCGGCACAAGAGACCCAGTACTTC

length: 15
J: TRBJ2-5
D: NA
size: NA
V: TRBV28
CDR3: CASSRTGRAKETQYF
DNA: TGTGCCAGCAGCCGGACAGGGAGGGCAAAAGAGACCCAGTACTTC

length: 14
J: TRBJ1-4
D: NA
size: few
V: TRBV28
CDR3: CASRRLSANEKLFF
DNA: TGTGCCAGCAGACGACTATCGGCTAATGAAAAACTGTTTTTT

length: 13
J: TRBJ1-5
D: NA
size: NA
V: TRBV19
CDR3: CASGGRGGQPQHF
DNA: TGTGCCAGTGGAGGAAGGGGAGGTCAGCCCCAGCATTTT

length: 15
J: TRBJ2-7
D: NA
size: once
V: TRBV19
CDR3: CASSILHDRAYEQYF
DNA: TGTGCCAGTAGTATATTACACGACCGGGCCTACGAGCAGTACTTC

length: 18
J: TRBJ1-3
D: NA
size: NA
V: TRBV2
CDR3: CASRHSGRQDLSGNTIYF
DNA: TGTGCCAGCAGGCATAGCGGGCGACAGGATCTCTCTGGAAACACCATATATTTT

length: 16
J: TRBJ2-3
D: TRBD2
size: few
V: TRBV5-4
CDR3: CASSLRAGGQTDTQYF
DNA: TGTGCCAGCAGCTTGAGGGCGGGGGGGCAGACAGATACGCAGTATTTT

length: 15
J: TRBJ2-1
D: TRBD1
size: NA
V: TRBV5-4
CDR3: CASSPGQGSYNEQFF
DNA: TGTGCCAGCAGCCCCGGACAGGGATCCTACAATGAGCAGTTCTTC

length: 16
J: TRBJ2-5
D: TRBD1
size: NA
V: TRBV7-3
CDR3: CASSLMWGDREETQYF
DNA: TGTGCCAGCAGCTTAATGTGGGGGGACAGGGAAGAGACCCAGTACTTC

length: 11
J: TRBJ1-3
D: NA
size: few
V: TRBV20-1
CDR3: CSAGQGNTIYF
DNA: TGCAGTGCTGGACAGGGAAACACCATATATTTT

length: 15
J: TRBJ1-4
D: NA
size: NA
V: TRBV9
CDR3: CASSVGLGDIEKLFF
DNA: TGTGCCAGCAGCGTAGGGCTGGGCGATATTGAAAAACTGTTTTTT

length: 15
J: TRBJ2-2
D: TRBD1
size: NA
V: TRBV5-8
CDR3: CASTGKGAVTGELFF
DNA: TGTGCCAGCACAGGGAAGGGGGCAGTCACCGGGGAGCTGTTTTTT

length: 15
J: TRBJ2-7
D: NA
size: NA
V: TRBV19
CDR3: CASSIGDLATYEQYF
DNA: TGTGCCAGTAGTATCGGGGATTTGGCTACGTACGAGCAGTACTTC

length: 14
J: TRBJ1-2
D: TRBD1
size: few
V: TRBV11-2
CDR3: CASKSGQGANGYTF
DNA: TGTGCCAGCAAATCAGGACAGGGGGCAAATGGCTACACCTTC

length: 16
J: TRBJ1-1
D: NA
size: NA
V: TRBV9
CDR3: CASSVGTSTVNTEAFF
DNA: TGTGCCAGCAGCGTAGGTACCTCTACAGTGAACACTGAAGCTTTCTTT

length: 15
J: TRBJ1-1
D: NA
size: few
V: TRBV30
CDR3: CAWKKNRRENTEAFF
DNA: TGTGCCTGGAAAAAAAATAGGCGGGAAAACACTGAAGCTTTCTTT

length: 16
J: TRBJ2-7
D: TRBD1
size: NA
V: TRBV27
CDR3: CASSLSGQGGYYEQYF
DNA: TGTGCCAGCAGTTTATCCGGACAGGGGGGCTACTACGAGCAGTACTTC

length: 13
J: TRBJ2-7
D: NA
size: NA
V: TRBV5-6
CDR3: CASSADLTYEQYF
DNA: TGTGCCAGCAGCGCGGACTTAACCTACGAGCAGTACTTC

length: 13
J: TRBJ1-1
D: TRBD1
size: NA
V: TRBV19
CDR3: CASSNDRGTEAFF
DNA: TGTGCCAGTAGCAACGACAGGGGAACTGAAGCTTTCTTT

length: 15
J: TRBJ2-1
D: NA
size: NA
V: TRBV7-3
CDR3: CASGVGNSSYNEQFF
DNA: TGTGCCAGCGGTGTGGGTAACAGCTCCTACAATGAGCAGTTCTTC

length: 14
J: TRBJ1-2
D: NA
size: few
V: TRBV29-1
CDR3: CSARGGSRNYGYTF
DNA: TGCAGCGCCCGAGGGGGTTCTCGTAACTATGGCTACACCTTC

length: 15
J: TRBJ2-7
D: TRBD1
size: NA
V: TRBV27
CDR3: CASSYNRDRDYEQYF
DNA: TGTGCCAGCAGTTATAACCGGGACAGAGACTACGAGCAGTACTTC

length: 16
J: TRBJ2-2
D: TRBD2
size: NA
V: TRBV9
CDR3: CASSVVAGGPIGELFF
DNA: TGTGCCAGCAGCGTAGTAGCGGGAGGGCCGATCGGGGAGCTGTTTTTT

length: 14
J: TRBJ1-6
D: NA
size: few
V: TRBV19
CDR3: CASSVGQANSPLHF
DNA: TGTGCCAGTAGTGTGGGACAAGCTAATTCACCCCTCCACTTT

length: 19
J: TRBJ2-1
D: TRBD1
size: NA
V: TRBV7-6
CDR3: CASSRSTGTGASSYNEQFF
DNA: TGTGCCAGCAGCCGATCCACCGGGACAGGCGCGAGCTCCTACAATGAGCAGTTCTTC

length: 13
J: TRBJ1-1
D: TRBD1
size: NA
V: TRBV4-3
CDR3: CASSQGQGAEAFF
DNA: TGCGCCAGCAGCCAAGGACAGGGGGCTGAAGCTTTCTTT

length: 15
J: TRBJ1-1
D: NA
size: NA
V: TRBV15
CDR3: CATSGRLPLHTEAFF
DNA: TGTGCCACCAGCGGAAGACTGCCCCTACACACTGAAGCTTTCTTT

length: 16
J: TRBJ2-5
D: NA
size: NA
V: TRBV4-1
CDR3: CASSQERGLGQETQYF
DNA: TGCGCCAGCAGCCAAGAGCGGGGTTTGGGGCAAGAGACCCAGTACTTC

length: 15
J: TRBJ2-5
D: NA
size: NA
V: TRBV5-1
CDR3: CASSLGGGPGETQYF
DNA: TGCGCCAGCAGCTTGGGCGGGGGCCCGGGAGAGACCCAGTACTTC

length: 14
J: TRBJ2-5
D: NA
size: NA
V: TRBV6-1
CDR3: CASSAGGAWETQYF
DNA: TGTGCCAGCAGTGCTGGGGGGGCGTGGGAGACCCAGTACTTC